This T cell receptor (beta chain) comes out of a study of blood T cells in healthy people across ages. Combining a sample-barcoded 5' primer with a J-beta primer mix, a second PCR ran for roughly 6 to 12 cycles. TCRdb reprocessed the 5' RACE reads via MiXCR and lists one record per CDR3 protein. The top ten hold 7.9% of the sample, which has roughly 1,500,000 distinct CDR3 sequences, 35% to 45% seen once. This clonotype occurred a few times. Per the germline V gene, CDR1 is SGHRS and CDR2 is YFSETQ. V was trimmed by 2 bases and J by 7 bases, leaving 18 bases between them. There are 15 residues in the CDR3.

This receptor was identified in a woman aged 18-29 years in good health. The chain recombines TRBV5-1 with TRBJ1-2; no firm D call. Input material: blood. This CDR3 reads CASSFADPGRGGYTF. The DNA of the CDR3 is TGCGCCAGCAGCTTTGCGGATCCGGGTCGAGGTGGCTACACCTTC. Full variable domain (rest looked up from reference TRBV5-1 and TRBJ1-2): KAGVTQTPRYLIKTRGQQVTLSCSPISGHRSVSWYQQTPGQGLQFLFEYFSETQRNKGNFPGRFSGRQFSNSRSEMNVSTLELGDSALYLCASSFADPGRGGYTFGSGTRLTVV.